This T cell receptor beta chain was captured by sequencing in a study of shared T cell receptors in the human thymus. Produced via immunoSEQ multiplex PCR; TCRdb's table is partial and in-frame only. The sample lists hundreds of thousands of clones; roughly 90% were seen once. Looked up from germline, CDR1 is SGHDT and CDR2 is YYEEEE. The V and J ends lost 3 bases and 2 bases, in that order; junction bases with no gene match: 5. CDR3 length: 16 residues. Another study also made use of these data, one on human thymus T cells. From that second work: The sample donors, healthy Finnish infants, were having corrective surgery for congenital heart defects. The study used thymus tissue resected during corrective heart surgery. It looked as if thymic and blood repertoires used V and J genes in a biased way. Related research found strongly overlapping thymic repertoires in unrelated individuals.

Sequencing input: thymocytes. The TCR comes from a boy less than two years old with a congenital heart defect. The V call is TRBV5-6, the J call TRBJ2-7; 13 bases line up with TRBD2. CDR3 DNA: TGTGCCAGCAGCTCAGCCACTAGCGGGAGGGCCTACGAGCAGTACTTC. Encoded protein: CASSSATSGRAYEQYF.